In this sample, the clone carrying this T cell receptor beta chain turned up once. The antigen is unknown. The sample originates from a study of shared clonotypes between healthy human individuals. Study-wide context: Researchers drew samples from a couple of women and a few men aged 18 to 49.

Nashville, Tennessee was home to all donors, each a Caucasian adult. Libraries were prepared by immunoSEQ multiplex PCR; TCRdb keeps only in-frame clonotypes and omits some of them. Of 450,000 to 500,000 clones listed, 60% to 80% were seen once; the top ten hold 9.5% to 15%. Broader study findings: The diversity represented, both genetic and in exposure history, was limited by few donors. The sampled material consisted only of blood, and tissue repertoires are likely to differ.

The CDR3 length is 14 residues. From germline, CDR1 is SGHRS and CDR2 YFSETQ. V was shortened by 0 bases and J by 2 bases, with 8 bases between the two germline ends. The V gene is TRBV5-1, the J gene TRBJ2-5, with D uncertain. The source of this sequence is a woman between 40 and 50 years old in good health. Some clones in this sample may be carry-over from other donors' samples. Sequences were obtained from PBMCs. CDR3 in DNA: TGCGCCAGCAGCTTGGCCCATCCACAAGAGACCCAGTACTTC. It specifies CASSLAHPQETQYF.